This TCR beta chain was observed in a study of T-cell reconstitution after alpha-beta-depleted transplantation in children (dated by TCRdb to 2016 to 2017). Context from the whole study: The study quantitatively tracked T-cell immune reconstitution after TCRalphabeta/CD19-depleted allogeneic hematopoietic cell transplantation in children using TCR repertoire profiling. Overall study outcomes, separate from this receptor: Over subsequent months, a decline in hyperexpanded clone frequencies was noted, and after one year, T-cell counts and TCRbeta diversity were mostly ascribed to newly produced T cells. The high TCRbeta diversity at day 60 in some patients was ascribed to recipient T cells and intrathymic progenitors that had survived conditioning. About two months after transplant, the apparently early recovery of alphabetaT-cell counts reportedly depended on just several hundred clones that had expanded rapidly and came from non-depleted graft cells.

Turning to this clonotype: The antigen it binds to is not known. Base qualities are not at hand, and no much larger clone is one base apart.

Library creation used PCR. Instrument used: Illumina HiSeq 2500. TCR library preparation used molecular barcoding, with unique molecular identifiers applied to normalize quantification of the TCRbeta repertoire. Through fastp at Q25 and MiXCR, TCRdb rebuilt clones from the public reads, retaining in-frame beta chains. A single entry per CDR3 protein holds the most common genes and DNA from its merged rows. The sample table records about 440,000 distinct CDR3 sequences; around two fifths of these occur just once. Around a quarter of the sample goes to the ten largest clones. The cysteine opens and the phenylalanine closes a CDR3 of 12 amino acids. Only the CDR3 DNA is retained, 36 bases long and in frame from the first base. A distance of 4 bases separates the germline ends of V and J, which lose 1 base and 4 bases respectively. The germline V gene yields SGHTA for CDR1 and FQGNSA for CDR2. The treatment or condition label, read with the paper, signifies: allogeneic hematopoietic cell transplantation with graft depleted of TCRalphabeta T cells and CD19 B cells. Transplant recipients were children who received TCRalphabeta/CD19-depleted allogeneic hematopoietic cell grafts.

Recombination joined TRBV7-2 with TRBJ1-1, with the D gene too uncertain to name. The receptor comes from a girl aged 2-15 years with aplastic anemia, due to receive a stem cell transplant. Sequences were derived from PBMCs, sampled before TCRalphabeta/CD19-depleted stem cell transplant. DNA sequence: TGTGCCAGCAGCTTAGTGGCCACTGAAGCTTTCTTT. This codes for CASSLVATEAFF. Where the CDR3 stops, the reference TRBV7-2 and TRBJ1-1 genes take over; the full variable domain is GAGVSQSPSNKVTEKGKDVELRCDPISGHTALYWYRQSLGQGLEFLIYFQGNSAPDKSGLPSDRFSAERTGGSVSTLTIQRTQQEDSAVYLCASSLVATEAFFGQGTRLTVV.